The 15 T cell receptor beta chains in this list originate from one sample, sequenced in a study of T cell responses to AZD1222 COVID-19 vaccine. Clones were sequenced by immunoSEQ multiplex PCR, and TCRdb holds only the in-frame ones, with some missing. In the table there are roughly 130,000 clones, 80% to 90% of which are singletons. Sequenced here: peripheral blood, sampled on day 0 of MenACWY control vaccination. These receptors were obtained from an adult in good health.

CDR3 nucleotides: TGTGCCATCAGTGAGCCTGGGAGCGGCTACACCTTC. Protein sequence: CAISEPGSGYTF. The chain uses TRBV10-3 and TRBJ1-2; the D is unclear. This CDR3 has 12 amino acids. The V end lost 2 bases, the J end lost 8 bases, and 9 bases lay between the germline ends. Germline V gene sequence: CDR1 ENHRY, CDR2 SYGVKD.

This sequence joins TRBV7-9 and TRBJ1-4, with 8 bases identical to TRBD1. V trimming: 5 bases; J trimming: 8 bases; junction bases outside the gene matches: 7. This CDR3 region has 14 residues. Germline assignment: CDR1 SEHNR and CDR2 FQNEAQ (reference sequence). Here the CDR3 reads CASSAGGGNEKLFF. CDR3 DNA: TGTGCCAGCAGCGCAGGGGGCGGGAACGAAAAACTGTTTTTT.

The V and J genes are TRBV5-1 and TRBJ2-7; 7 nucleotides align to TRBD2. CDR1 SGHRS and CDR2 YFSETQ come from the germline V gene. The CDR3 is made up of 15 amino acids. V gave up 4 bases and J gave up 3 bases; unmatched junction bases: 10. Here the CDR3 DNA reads TGCGCCAGCAGCCCCCCGGGGGGAGCGAGCTACGAGCAGTACTTC. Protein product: CASSPPGGASYEQYF.

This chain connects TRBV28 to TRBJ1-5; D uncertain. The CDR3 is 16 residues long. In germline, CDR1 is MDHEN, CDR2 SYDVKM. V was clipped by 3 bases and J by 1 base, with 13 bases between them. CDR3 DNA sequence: TGTGCCAGCAGTTTTTTGGGCAGGAGCAGCAATCAGCCCCAGCATTTT. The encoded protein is CASSFLGRSSNQPQHF.

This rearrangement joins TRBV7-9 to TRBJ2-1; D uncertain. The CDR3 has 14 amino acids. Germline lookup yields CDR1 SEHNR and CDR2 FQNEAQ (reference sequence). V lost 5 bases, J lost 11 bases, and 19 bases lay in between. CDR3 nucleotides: TGTGCCAGCAGCCTCCAAGAAATCCCCGAGAAGCAGTTCTTC. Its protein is CASSLQEIPEKQFF.

In nucleotides, the CDR3 is TGTGCCAGCAGCCCTCACAGCGGGAGGGCCGGGAATGAGCAGTTCTTC. As protein: CASSPHSGRAGNEQFF. J is TRBJ2-1 and V is TRBV11-1, with 10 bases lining up with TRBD2. The CDR3 is 16 residues long. After removal of 5 bases from V and 7 bases from J, the junction contained 11 bases not matched to a gene. CDR1 and CDR2 from the germline V gene are SGHAT and FQDESV (reference sequence).

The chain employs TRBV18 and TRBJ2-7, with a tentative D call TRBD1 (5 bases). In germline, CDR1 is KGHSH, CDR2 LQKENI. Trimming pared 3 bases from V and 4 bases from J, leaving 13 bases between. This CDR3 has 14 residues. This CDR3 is CASSPNAGLYEQYF. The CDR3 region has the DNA TGTGCCAGCTCACCGAATGCAGGGCTGTACGAGCAGTACTTC.

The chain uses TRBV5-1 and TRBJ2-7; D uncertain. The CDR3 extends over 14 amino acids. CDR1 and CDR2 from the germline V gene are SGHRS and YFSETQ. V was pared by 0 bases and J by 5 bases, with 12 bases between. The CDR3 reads CASSLVPGSHEQYF. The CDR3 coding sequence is TGCGCCAGCAGCTTGGTCCCGGGTTCACACGAGCAGTACTTC.

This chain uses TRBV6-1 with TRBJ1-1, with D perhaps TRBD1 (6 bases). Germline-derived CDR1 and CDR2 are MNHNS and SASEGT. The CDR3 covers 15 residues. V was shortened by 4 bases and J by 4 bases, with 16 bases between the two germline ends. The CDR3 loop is CASSVADSRSTEAFF. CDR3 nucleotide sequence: TGTGCCAGCAGTGTAGCGGACAGTCGGTCCACTGAAGCTTTCTTT.

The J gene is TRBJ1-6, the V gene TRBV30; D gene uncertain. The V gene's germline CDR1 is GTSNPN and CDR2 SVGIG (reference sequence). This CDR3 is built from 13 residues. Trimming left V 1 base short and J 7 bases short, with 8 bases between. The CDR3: CAWSDWENSPLHF. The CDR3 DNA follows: TGTGCCTGGAGTGATTGGGAAAATTCACCCCTCCACTTT.

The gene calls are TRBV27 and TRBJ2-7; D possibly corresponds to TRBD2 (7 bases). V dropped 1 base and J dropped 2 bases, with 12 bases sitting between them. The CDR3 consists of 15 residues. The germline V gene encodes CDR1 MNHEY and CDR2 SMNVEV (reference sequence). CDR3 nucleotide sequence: TGTGCCAGCAGTTTATATCTGGGGGGGCCCTACGAGCAGTACTTC. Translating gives CASSLYLGGPYEQYF.

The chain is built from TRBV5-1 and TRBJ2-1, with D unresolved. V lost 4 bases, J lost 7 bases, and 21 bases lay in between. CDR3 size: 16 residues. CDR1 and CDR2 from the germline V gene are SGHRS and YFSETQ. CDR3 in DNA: TGCGCCAGCAGCCAAGGCAGCCTCAGACTGATTAATGAGCAGTTCTTC. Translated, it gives CASSQGSLRLINEQFF.

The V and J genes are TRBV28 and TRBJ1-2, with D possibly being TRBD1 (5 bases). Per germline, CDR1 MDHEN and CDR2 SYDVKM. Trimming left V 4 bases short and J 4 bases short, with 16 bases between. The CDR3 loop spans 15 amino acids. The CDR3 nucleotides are TGTGCCAGCAGTTCGACCAGGGCTTCCGGCTATGGCTACACCTTC. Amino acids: CASSSTRASGYGYTF.

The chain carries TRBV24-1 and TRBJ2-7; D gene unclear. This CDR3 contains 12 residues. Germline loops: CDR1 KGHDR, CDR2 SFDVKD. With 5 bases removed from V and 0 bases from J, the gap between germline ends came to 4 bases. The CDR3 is CATSVGSYEQYF. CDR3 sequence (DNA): TGTGCCACCAGTGTTGGCTCCTACGAGCAGTACTTC.

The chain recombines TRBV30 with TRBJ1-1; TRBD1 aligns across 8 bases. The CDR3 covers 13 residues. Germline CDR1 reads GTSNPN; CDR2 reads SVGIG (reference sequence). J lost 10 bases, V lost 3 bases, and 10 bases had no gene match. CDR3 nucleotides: TGTGCCTGGAGCCTGGACAGGGTGGGGGGAGCTTTCTTT. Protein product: CAWSLDRVGGAFF.